One sample yielded the 7 T cell receptor beta chains listed below, sequenced in a study of early stage breast cancer tumors. Using immunoSEQ multiplex PCR, the repertoire was profiled, and TCRdb retains in-frame clones only, with some absent. The sample has about 48,000 clones, roughly 80% seen once. Sequenced: blood. Every receptor here comes from a person aged 45-65 years with breast cancer.

This clone was seen a handful of times. The V and J genes are TRBV18 and TRBJ1-4; D uncertain. V was cut by 3 bases and J by 8 bases, with 7 bases left in between. The length of the CDR3 is 12 residues. The germline gives CDR1 KGHSH, CDR2 LQKENI. The CDR3 region is CASSPGEEKLFF. DNA for the CDR3: TGTGCCAGCTCACCGGGCGAGGAAAAACTGTTTTTT.

The rearrangement uses TRBV4-3 and TRBJ2-7; 7 bases line up with TRBD2. The germline V gene has CDR1 LGHNA and CDR2 YSLEER. The CDR3 has 14 residues. The junction had 5 bases not matched to a gene; V was cut back by 3 bases and J by 3 bases. The CDR3 DNA reads as TGCGCCAGCAGCCAGAGCGGCGGGGGCTACGAGCAGTACTTC. Amino acids: CASSQSGGGYEQYF.

This sequence joins TRBV7-2 and TRBJ1-1; D is ambiguous. The CDR3 runs 12 residues. The V and J ends lost 0 bases and 7 bases respectively, with 6 bases between them. The germline V gene has CDR1 SGHTA and CDR2 FQGNSA. Here the CDR3 DNA reads TGTGCCAGCAGCTTAGCGCCAGGTGAAGCTTTCTTT. Its protein product is CASSLAPGEAFF.

This rearrangement joins TRBV11-2 to TRBJ2-1; TRBD1 aligns across 8 bases. This CDR3 is 15 amino acids long. Trimming at V came to 5 bases and at J to 5 bases, leaving 8 bases not matched to a gene. Germline assignment: CDR1 SGHAT and CDR2 FQNNGV. CDR3 DNA: TGTGCCAGCAGCCCTGACAGGGGAGGCCACAATGAGCAGTTCTTC. Protein sequence: CASSPDRGGHNEQFF.

The chain uses TRBV5-6 and TRBJ2-7; D not certain. This CDR3 spans 11 amino acids. The germline V and J ends were trimmed by 3 bases and 7 bases, with 8 bases remaining between them. Germline CDR1 and CDR2: SGHDT and YYEEEE. The CDR3 nucleotides are TGTGCCAGCAGCTATGGGTTGGAGCAGTACTTC. Protein sequence: CASSYGLEQYF. The full variable domain, completed using reference TRBV5-6 and TRBJ2-7, is DAGVTQSPTHLIKTRGQQVTLRCSPKSGHDTVSWYQQALGQGPQFIFQYYEEEERQRGNFPDRFSGHQFPNYSSELNVNALLLGDSALYLCASSYGLEQYFGPGTRLTVT.

The CDR3 spells CASSSQVSGQGWEKLFF. The CDR3 region has the DNA TGCGCCAGCAGCTCACAAGTTTCGGGACAGGGCTGGGAAAAACTGTTTTTT. The chain links TRBV4-3 to TRBJ1-4; TRBD1 aligns across 9 bases. Germline V gene data show CDR1 as LGHNA and CDR2 as YSLEER. J lost 8 bases, V lost 5 bases, and 15 bases had no gene match. The CDR3 is made up of 17 amino acids.

J is TRBJ1-4 and V is TRBV28, with D perhaps TRBD1 (5 bases). Germline V gene data show CDR1 as MDHEN and CDR2 as SYDVKM. V gave up 2 bases and J gave up 13 bases, with 17 bases separating them. The CDR3 is 14 amino acids. In DNA form, the CDR3 reads TGTGCCAGCAGTTTAGAAACGGGGGTGGGAGGACTGTTTTTT. Protein: CASSLETGVGGLFF.